The TCR beta chain described here comes from a study of blood T cell repertoires in COVID-19. The trim removed 0 bases at V and 5 bases at J, leaving 6 bases unmatched. This CDR3 comprises 16 residues. Germline V lookup: CDR1 LGHDT, CDR2 YNNKEL (reference sequence). Sequenced by immunoSEQ multiplex PCR; TCRdb stores in-frame clones only, minus some. Of roughly 110,000 clones in the sample, 80% were seen once. Input material: peripheral blood. The chain has TRBV3-1 (or the pseudogene TRBV3-2) and TRBJ2-7, with TRBD2 matching over 11 bases. The TCR originated in a man aged 70 or older with acute or convalescent COVID-19. CDR3 nucleotide sequence: TGTGCCAGCAGCCAAGATTGGGAGACTAGCGGGGACGAGCAGTACTTC. This gives the protein CASSQDWETSGDEQYF.